Listed here are 25 T cell receptor beta chains from one sample, sequenced in a study of CD8 T cells in Susac syndrome. An amount of RNA that ranged from roughly 0.5 to 1 ug was reverse transcribed with random hexamers. TCRdb re-called the immunoSEQ multiplex PCR reads with MiXCR, one entry per CDR3 protein. Of a few hundred thousand distinct CDR3 sequences in the sample, 94% were seen once. The sample taken for sequencing was CD4+ T cells from PBMCs. These receptors all stem from a human donor with Susac syndrome.

The V gene is TRBV6-2 or TRBV6-3, the J gene TRBJ1-2, with unresolved D. CDR1 is MNHEY and CDR2 is SVGEGT in the germline V gene. The CDR3 has 14 residues. Trimming took off 7 bases at V and 4 bases at J, with 16 bases between the two ends. This chain's CDR3 is CASNPPAGIYGYTF. The CDR3 DNA sequence: TGTGCCAGCAACCCCCCCGCCGGAATCTATGGCTACACCTTC.

The V and J genes are TRBV12-3 or TRBV12-4 and TRBJ1-4; 7 nucleotides line up with TRBD1. V shed 6 bases, J shed 7 bases, and the junction held 8 bases outside the gene matches. The CDR3 sequence is 14 residues long. CDR3 in DNA: TGTGCCAGCAGCTTGACAGGGTTTATTGAAAAACTGTTTTTT. Amino acids: CASSLTGFIEKLFF.

This clonotype was observed a single time. The genes are TRBV29-1 and TRBJ2-2, with 10 bases that match TRBD1. This CDR3 region has 14 residues. With V trimmed by 6 bases and J by 3 bases, 4 bases remained unmatched. From germline, CDR1 is SQVTM and CDR2 ANQGSEA. The CDR3, as DNA: TGCAGCGTGGCGGACAGGGGGGACACCGGGGAGCTGTTTTTT. Translation gives CSVADRGDTGELFF.

The V call is TRBV9, the J call TRBJ2-5; possibly TRBD2 for D (5 bases). V was cut by 3 bases and J by 1 base, with 10 bases left in between. Germline loops: CDR1 SGDLS, CDR2 YYNGEE. The CDR3 consists of 14 residues. The chain's CDR3 is CASSAGLGQETQYF. The CDR3 DNA reads as TGTGCCAGCAGCGCCGGACTGGGCCAAGAGACCCAGTACTTC. Looking up the rest from reference TRBV9 and TRBJ2-5 gives the full variable domain: DSGVTQTPKHLITATGQRVTLRCSPRSGDLSVYWYQQSLDQGLQFLIQYYNGEERAKGNILERFSAQQFPDLHSELNLSSLELGDSALYFCASSAGLGQETQYFGPGTRLLVL.

The chain combines TRBV19 with TRBJ1-1, with 8 bases matching TRBD1. Germline CDR1 is LNHDA and CDR2 is SQIVND (reference sequence). There are 16 residues in the CDR3. Trimming at V came to 2 bases and at J to 4 bases, leaving 9 bases not matched to a gene. CDR3 sequence reads: CASSISRTGWGTEAFF. The CDR3, as DNA: TGTGCCAGTAGTATATCTCGGACAGGGTGGGGCACTGAAGCTTTCTTT.

This clonotype has more than one count but fewer than ten. The J gene is TRBJ2-6, the V gene TRBV5-4; weak D call: TRBD1 (5 bases). This CDR3 is built from 15 residues. The germline V gene encodes CDR1 SGHNT and CDR2 YYREEE (reference sequence). V lost 0 bases, J lost 2 bases, and 6 bases lay in between. The CDR3 loop reads CASSLEGTGANVLTF. Here the CDR3 DNA reads TGTGCCAGCAGCTTGGAGGGGACTGGGGCCAACGTCCTGACTTTC. Full variable domain (rest looked up from reference TRBV5-4 and TRBJ2-6): ETGVTQSPTHLIKTRGQQVTLRCSSQSGHNTVSWYQQALGQGPQFIFQYYREEENGRGNFPPRFSGLQFPNYSSELNVNALELDDSALYLCASSLEGTGANVLTFGAGSRLTVL.

The J gene is TRBJ1-1, the V gene TRBV20-1, with D possibly matching TRBD1 (6 bases). Per germline, CDR1 DFQATT and CDR2 SNEGSKA (reference sequence). Trimming removed 6 bases from V and 5 bases from J, with 13 bases in between. CDR3 length equals 12 residues. The CDR3 DNA is TGCAGTGCCCACGGAGGGGGGACTGAAGCTTTCTTT. Its protein is CSAHGGGTEAFF.

This clonotype occurred once. The V gene is TRBV4-3, the J gene TRBJ1-1; a possible D gene is TRBD1 (5 bases). The CDR3 sequence is 15 residues long. Germline V gene lookup returns CDR1 LGHNA and CDR2 YSLEER. Trimming cost V 0 bases and J 3 bases, with 11 bases left between them. CDR3 loop: CASSQDEGQYTEAFF. CDR3 sequence (DNA): TGCGCCAGCAGCCAAGATGAGGGGCAATACACTGAAGCTTTCTTT.

This chain connects TRBV20-1 to TRBJ2-2; D not certain. CDR3 length: 14 amino acids. CDR1 is DFQATT, CDR2 SNEGSKA, per germline (reference sequence). V lost 0 bases and J lost 6, with 11 bases in between. The CDR3 sequence is CSARDRMASGELFF. In DNA, the CDR3 is TGCAGTGCTAGAGATCGTATGGCGTCCGGGGAGCTGTTTTTT.

J is TRBJ2-4 and V is TRBV7-9, with D perhaps assigned TRBD1 or TRBD2 (5 bases each). From germline, CDR1 is SEHNR and CDR2 FQNEAQ (reference sequence). The length of the CDR3 is 15 residues. Trimming cost V 5 bases and J 1 base, with 12 bases left between them. In DNA, the CDR3 is TGTGCCAGCAGCCCCCCATGGGGGGCCAAAAACATTCAGTACTTC. Its protein product is CASSPPWGAKNIQYF.

V gene TRBV29-1 combines with J gene TRBJ2-7, with 9 bases identical to TRBD1. V gave up 7 bases and J gave up 5 bases; unmatched junction bases: 12. Germline-derived CDR1 and CDR2 are SQVTM and ANQGSEA. The CDR3 loop spans 14 amino acids. CDR3: CSARTGALPNEQYF. CDR3 sequence (DNA): TGCAGCGCCCGGACAGGGGCACTCCCCAACGAGCAGTACTTC.

The rearrangement joins TRBV15 to TRBJ2-2; TRBD1 aligns across 7 bases. Trimming removed 9 bases from V and 4 bases from J; junction bases left unmatched: 8. Germline V gene lookup returns CDR1 LNHNV and CDR2 YYDKDF (reference sequence). The length of the CDR3 is 14 residues. Written as DNA, the CDR3 is TGTGCCACGCAATACAGGGGTCGCACCGGGGAGCTGTTTTTT. As protein: CATQYRGRTGELFF.

The chain carries TRBV20-1 and TRBJ1-6; TRBD1 agrees at 7 bases. The CDR3 runs to 15 residues. Germline V gene data show CDR1 as DFQATT and CDR2 as SNEGSKA (reference sequence). After removal of 6 bases from V and 4 bases from J, the junction contained 9 bases not matched to a gene. CDR3 protein: CSAKVTGQYNSPLHF. Written as DNA, the CDR3 is TGCAGTGCCAAGGTCACGGGACAGTATAATTCACCCCTCCACTTT.

The count of this clonotype is one. The chain carries TRBV20-1 and TRBJ1-1, with D hard to call. V was trimmed by 5 bases and J by 0 bases, leaving 13 bases between them. In germline, CDR1 is DFQATT, CDR2 SNEGSKA (reference sequence). This CDR3 spans 14 amino acids. The CDR3 nucleotides read TGCAGTGCTTCCCGTGGCAAAGTGAACACTGAAGCTTTCTTT. As protein: CSASRGKVNTEAFF.

This clonotype was counted a single time. J is TRBJ1-1 and V is TRBV18; D is ambiguous. The CDR3 runs 12 residues. The germline V gene has CDR1 KGHSH and CDR2 LQKENI. V lost 3 bases and J lost 4, with 6 bases in between. The chain's CDR3 is CASSPGSTEAFF. DNA for the CDR3: TGTGCCAGCTCACCGGGGAGCACTGAAGCTTTCTTT.

V is TRBV29-1 and J is TRBJ1-2; 7 bases map to TRBD1. V lost 6 bases, J lost 0 bases, and 13 bases stayed unmatched. Germline V gives CDR1 SQVTM, CDR2 ANQGSEA. CDR3 length equals 16 residues. Here the CDR3 DNA reads TGCAGCGTGAAACCCGGGACAGATCCTTCTAACTATGGCTACACCTTC. Encoded protein: CSVKPGTDPSNYGYTF.

The rearrangement joins TRBV20-1 to TRBJ1-1, with D maybe TRBD1 (6 bases). Germline V gene data show CDR1 as DFQATT and CDR2 as SNEGSKA (reference sequence). This CDR3 spans 13 amino acids. Trimming shortened V by 6 bases and J by 3 bases, and 14 bases separated the two germline ends. CDR3 sequence: CSAARGAHTEAFF. In DNA, the CDR3 is TGCAGTGCCGCCCGGGGGGCGCACACTGAAGCTTTCTTT.

The V and J genes are TRBV4-3 and TRBJ1-3, with D unclear. The germline V gene encodes CDR1 LGHNA and CDR2 YSLEER. V shed 1 base and J shed 1 base, with 8 bases lying between them. There are 15 residues in the CDR3. The CDR3 DNA reads TGCGCCAGCAGCCAAGTTTGGCTGTCTGGAAACACCATATATTTT. Amino acids: CASSQVWLSGNTIYF.

V is TRBV2 and J is TRBJ2-2; 7 bases line up with TRBD2. Germline V gene lookup returns CDR1 SNHLY and CDR2 FYNNEI. With V trimmed by 4 bases and J by 1 base, 6 bases remained unmatched. The CDR3 covers 16 residues. The chain's CDR3 is CASSVGLAVNTGELFF. The CDR3 nucleotides are TGTGCCAGCAGTGTAGGTCTAGCGGTGAACACCGGGGAGCTGTTTTTT.

V and J are TRBV12-3 or TRBV12-4 and TRBJ2-7; 7 nucleotides match TRBD2. J was trimmed by 5 bases and V by 7 bases; bases with no gene match: 8. CDR3 length equals 13 residues. CDR3 DNA: TGTGCCAGCACCAGCGGGACTCTCCACGAGCAGTACTTC. This sequence encodes CASTSGTLHEQYF.

This clonotype showed up just once. The genes are TRBV19 and TRBJ2-4; TRBD2 matches at 8 bases. Losses at the gene ends were 6 bases for V and 0 bases for J; bases not matched to a gene: 7. CDR1 and CDR2 (germline): LNHDA, SQIVND (reference sequence). There are 16 residues in the CDR3. The CDR3 sequence is CASSGGSGAAKNIQYF. In DNA form, the CDR3 reads TGTGCCAGTAGCGGCGGTAGCGGGGCAGCCAAAAACATTCAGTACTTC.

This chain uses TRBV7-2 with TRBJ2-4; TRBD2 aligns across 7 bases. The V and J ends lost 7 bases and 14 bases, in that order; junction bases with no gene match: 17. This CDR3 region has 14 residues. Germline V gives CDR1 SGHTA, CDR2 FQGNSA. The CDR3 DNA reads as TGTGCCAGCAAAGAAACTAGCGTTGGGCCCCCTGAGTACTTC. Protein: CASKETSVGPPEYF.

V is TRBV29-1 and J is TRBJ2-2; TRBD1 matches 9 bases. The trim removed 6 bases at V and 0 bases at J, leaving 2 bases unmatched. Germline V gene data show CDR1 as SQVTM and CDR2 as ANQGSEA. The CDR3 length is 14 residues. CDR3 loop: CSVGQGTNTGELFF. CDR3 bases: TGCAGCGTCGGACAGGGGACGAACACCGGGGAGCTGTTTTTT.

The chain has TRBV12-3 or TRBV12-4 and TRBJ2-5, with 7 nucleotides matching TRBD2. CDR3 size: 14 residues. The junction had 3 bases not matched to a gene; V was cut back by 4 bases and J by 1 base. CDR3 region: CASSSGLGQETQYF. CDR3 bases: TGTGCCAGCAGTTCCGGACTAGGCCAAGAGACCCAGTACTTC.

The gene calls are TRBV2 and TRBJ2-1; possible D gene TRBD1, 6 bases. Germline values: CDR1 SNHLY, CDR2 FYNNEI. V lost 6 bases and J 6 bases, leaving 9 bases between the germline ends. This CDR3 contains 12 residues. CDR3 amino acids: CASRVQGNEQFF. The CDR3 DNA sequence: TGTGCCAGCAGGGTACAGGGCAATGAGCAGTTCTTC.